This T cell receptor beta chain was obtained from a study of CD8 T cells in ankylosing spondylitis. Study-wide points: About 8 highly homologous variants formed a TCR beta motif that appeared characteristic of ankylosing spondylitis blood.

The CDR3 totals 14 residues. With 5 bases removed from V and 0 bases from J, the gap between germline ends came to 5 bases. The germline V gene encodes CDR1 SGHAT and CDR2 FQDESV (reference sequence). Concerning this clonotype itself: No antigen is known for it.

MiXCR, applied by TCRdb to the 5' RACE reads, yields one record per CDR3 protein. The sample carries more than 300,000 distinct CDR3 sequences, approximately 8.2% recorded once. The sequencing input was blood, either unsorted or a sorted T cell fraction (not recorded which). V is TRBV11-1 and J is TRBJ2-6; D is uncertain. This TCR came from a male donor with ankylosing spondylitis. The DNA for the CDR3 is TGTGCCAGCAGCCCGGGCTCTGGGGCCAACGTCCTGACTTTC. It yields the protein CASSPGSGANVLTF.